Listed below are T cell receptor beta chains from one sample, sequenced in a study of T cells in Graves' hyperthyroidism and ophthalmopathy. TCRdb itself ran the multiplex PCR reads through MiXCR, one entry per CDR3 protein. In the table there are roughly 420,000 distinct CDR3 sequences, less than 20% of which are singletons. The sample comprised blood. Every receptor here comes from a young woman with Graves' hyperthyroidism. Both conserved end residues are part of each CDR3. A D gene is named only where the DNA matches it firmly. Size is omitted from some rows. Given values are once, few, many or a class for expanded clones.

V gene: TRBV28
J gene: TRBJ1-6
D gene: NA
clone size: NA
CDR3 DNA: TGTGCCAGCAGTTTGTTGTCCAGTTCCTATAATTCACCCCTCCACTTT
CDR3 protein: CASSLLSSSYNSPLHF

V gene: TRBV7-9
J gene: TRBJ1-4
D gene: NA
clone size: many
CDR3 DNA: TGTGCCAGCACCAACTCACGGGGGCGTGAAAAACTGTTTTTT
CDR3 protein: CASTNSRGREKLFF

V gene: TRBV5-1
J gene: TRBJ2-2
D gene: NA
clone size: many
CDR3 DNA: TGCGCCAGCAGCTTATGGCAGGGCGGCGCCGGGGAGCTGTTTTTT
CDR3 protein: CASSLWQGGAGELFF

V gene: TRBV12-3/TRBV12-4
J gene: TRBJ2-3
D gene: NA
clone size: many
CDR3 DNA: TGTGCCAGCAGTTTATCCCCAGGGGTAGATACGCAGTATTTT
CDR3 protein: CASSLSPGVDTQYF

V gene: TRBV19
J gene: TRBJ1-1
D gene: NA
clone size: many
CDR3 DNA: TGTGCCAGTAGTGCGAATTTGAACACTGAAGCTTTCTTT
CDR3 protein: CASSANLNTEAFF

V gene: TRBV12-3/TRBV12-4
J gene: TRBJ1-5
D gene: NA
clone size: many
CDR3 DNA: TGTGCCAGCACTCTAGGGTTTGGTCAGCCCCAGCATTTT
CDR3 protein: CASTLGFGQPQHF

V gene: TRBV5-1
J gene: TRBJ2-6
D gene: NA
clone size: few
CDR3 DNA: TGCGCCACCCAGTCTGGGGCCAACGTCCTGACTTTC
CDR3 protein: CATQSGANVLTF

V gene: TRBV7-2
J gene: TRBJ1-5
D gene: NA
clone size: many
CDR3 DNA: TGTGCCAGCAGCTTACCCAGTGCAGGGGCCTTACCCAATCAGCCCCAGCATTTT
CDR3 protein: CASSLPSAGALPNQPQHF

V gene: TRBV12-3/TRBV12-4
J gene: TRBJ2-1
D gene: NA
clone size: many
CDR3 DNA: TGTGCCAGCAGTTTATCTCGACCGGCGTATGAGCAGTTCTTC
CDR3 protein: CASSLSRPAYEQFF

V gene: TRBV3-1
J gene: TRBJ1-2
D gene: TRBD1
clone size: many
CDR3 DNA: TGTGCCAGCAGCCAAGATGGGACAGCCCTCCACTATGGCTACACCTTC
CDR3 protein: CASSQDGTALHYGYTF

V gene: TRBV30
J gene: TRBJ2-1
D gene: TRBD2
clone size: few
CDR3 DNA: TGTGCCTGGGGCCTATCTAGCGGGGGGGCCATAGGGAATGAGCAGTTCTTC
CDR3 protein: CAWGLSSGGAIGNEQFF

V gene: TRBV18
J gene: TRBJ2-7
D gene: NA
clone size: NA
CDR3 DNA: TGTGCCAGCTCCCCGTCCCCCTACGAGCAGTACTTC
CDR3 protein: CASSPSPYEQYF

V gene: TRBV24-1
J gene: TRBJ1-1
D gene: TRBD1
clone size: many
CDR3 DNA: TGTGCCACCAGTGATTCAGGGGGGGGACAGTGGGACACTGAAGCTTTCTTT
CDR3 protein: CATSDSGGGQWDTEAFF

V gene: TRBV12-3/TRBV12-4
J gene: TRBJ2-3
D gene: NA
clone size: many
CDR3 DNA: TGTGCCAGCAGTTTAAACGGTTTGGTCACAGATACGCAGTATTTT
CDR3 protein: CASSLNGLVTDTQYF

V gene: TRBV15
J gene: TRBJ1-5
D gene: NA
clone size: few
CDR3 DNA: TGTGCCACCAGCAGAGATCCGACGGCTACCAATCAGCCCCAGCATTTT
CDR3 protein: CATSRDPTATNQPQHF

V gene: TRBV4-1
J gene: TRBJ2-3
D gene: NA
clone size: few
CDR3 DNA: TGCGCCAGCAGCCAAGGACCCGGACGATTCACAGATACGCAGTATTTT
CDR3 protein: CASSQGPGRFTDTQYF

V gene: TRBV7-8
J gene: TRBJ2-1
D gene: NA
clone size: many
CDR3 DNA: TGTGCCAGCAGCTTAGAGGTGCTAGCACTAAGAAGCGGCTCCTACAATGAGCAGTTCTTC
CDR3 protein: CASSLEVLALRSGSYNEQFF

V gene: TRBV27
J gene: TRBJ1-6
D gene: NA
clone size: many
CDR3 DNA: TGTGCCAGCAGTCTCTCCACAAGTTATAATTCACCCCTCCACTTT
CDR3 protein: CASSLSTSYNSPLHF

V gene: TRBV20-1
J gene: TRBJ2-7
D gene: NA
clone size: once
CDR3 DNA: TGCAGTGCTAGTAAAGAGGGGCAGGGGCAGTACTTC
CDR3 protein: CSASKEGQGQYF

V gene: TRBV20-1
J gene: TRBJ2-5
D gene: TRBD2
clone size: many
CDR3 DNA: TGCGGCTATCGGGCTAGCGGGTCCCTCCAAGAGACCCAGTACTTC
CDR3 protein: CGYRASGSLQETQYF

V gene: TRBV5-5
J gene: TRBJ1-4
D gene: NA
clone size: many
CDR3 DNA: TGTGCCAGCACTTCCGGGACATTGAACGAACTGTTTTTT
CDR3 protein: CASTSGTLNELFF

V gene: TRBV5-4
J gene: TRBJ1-4
D gene: NA
clone size: few
CDR3 DNA: TGTGCCAGCAGCTTATCAGGGCTGATGGAACAGAGAAAACTGTTTTTT
CDR3 protein: CASSLSGLMEQRKLFF

V gene: TRBV11-2
J gene: TRBJ1-5
D gene: TRBD1
clone size: many
CDR3 DNA: TGTGCCAGCAGCTTAGGGTGGGGACAGGGACGACAGCCCCAGCATTTT
CDR3 protein: CASSLGWGQGRQPQHF

V gene: TRBV4-1
J gene: TRBJ2-3
D gene: NA
clone size: few
CDR3 DNA: TGCGCCAGCAGCCAAGATCCCCCCCCCAGTGGCACAGATACGCAGTATTTT
CDR3 protein: CASSQDPPPSGTDTQYF

V gene: TRBV3-1
J gene: TRBJ1-2
D gene: NA
clone size: many
CDR3 DNA: TGTGCCAGCAGCCCAAGTCGTAGTCCGTATGGCTACACCTTC
CDR3 protein: CASSPSRSPYGYTF

V gene: TRBV18
J gene: TRBJ2-4
D gene: NA
clone size: many
CDR3 DNA: TGTGCCAGCTCACCGAACTCCAAAAACATTCAGTACTTC
CDR3 protein: CASSPNSKNIQYF

V gene: TRBV7-2
J gene: TRBJ1-6
D gene: TRBD1
clone size: many
CDR3 DNA: TGTGCCAGCAGCTTAAAGGGACAGGCATCCAATTCACCCCTCCACTTT
CDR3 protein: CASSLKGQASNSPLHF

V gene: TRBV5-6
J gene: TRBJ1-6
D gene: NA
clone size: many
CDR3 DNA: TGTGCCAGCAGCTTGGGCAGGTCCATCTTATCCCTCCACTTT
CDR3 protein: CASSLGRSILSLHF

V gene: TRBV2
J gene: TRBJ2-5
D gene: NA
clone size: many
CDR3 DNA: TGTGCCAGCGGGGCAGGTTACCAAGAGACCCAGTACTTC
CDR3 protein: CASGAGYQETQYF

V gene: TRBV6-1
J gene: TRBJ2-3
D gene: TRBD2
clone size: many
CDR3 DNA: TGTGCCAGCAGACCTGATTGGCTAGCGGGGCTAGATACGCAGTATTTT
CDR3 protein: CASRPDWLAGLDTQYF